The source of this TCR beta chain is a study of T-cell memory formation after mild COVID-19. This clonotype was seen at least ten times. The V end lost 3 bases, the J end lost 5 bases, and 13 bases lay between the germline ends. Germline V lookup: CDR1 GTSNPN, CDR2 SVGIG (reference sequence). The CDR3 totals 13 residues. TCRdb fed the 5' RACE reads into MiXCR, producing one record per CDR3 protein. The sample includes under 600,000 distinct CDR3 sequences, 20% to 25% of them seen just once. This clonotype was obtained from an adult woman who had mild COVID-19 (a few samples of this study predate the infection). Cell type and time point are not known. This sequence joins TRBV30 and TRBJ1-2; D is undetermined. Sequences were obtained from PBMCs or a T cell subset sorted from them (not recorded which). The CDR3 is CAWSPGVGYGYTF. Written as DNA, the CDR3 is TGTGCCTGGAGCCCCGGAGTGGGGTATGGCTACACCTTC.